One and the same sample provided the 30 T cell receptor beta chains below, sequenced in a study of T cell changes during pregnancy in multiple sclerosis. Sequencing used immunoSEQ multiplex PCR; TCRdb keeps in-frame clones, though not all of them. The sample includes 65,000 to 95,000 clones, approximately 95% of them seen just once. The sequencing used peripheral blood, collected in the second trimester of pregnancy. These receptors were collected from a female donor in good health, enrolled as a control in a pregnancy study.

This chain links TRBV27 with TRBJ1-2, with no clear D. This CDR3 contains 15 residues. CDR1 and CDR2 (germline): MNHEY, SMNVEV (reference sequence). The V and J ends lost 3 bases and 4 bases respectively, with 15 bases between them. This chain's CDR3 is CASSFSPKLGYGYTF. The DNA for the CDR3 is TGTGCCAGCAGTTTCTCCCCCAAGCTAGGCTATGGCTACACCTTC.

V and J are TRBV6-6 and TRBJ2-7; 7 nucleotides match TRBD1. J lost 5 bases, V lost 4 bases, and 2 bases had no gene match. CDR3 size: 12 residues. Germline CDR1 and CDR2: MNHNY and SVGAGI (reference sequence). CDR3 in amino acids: CASSSTGNEQYF. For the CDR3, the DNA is TGTGCCAGCAGTTCGACAGGGAACGAGCAGTACTTC.

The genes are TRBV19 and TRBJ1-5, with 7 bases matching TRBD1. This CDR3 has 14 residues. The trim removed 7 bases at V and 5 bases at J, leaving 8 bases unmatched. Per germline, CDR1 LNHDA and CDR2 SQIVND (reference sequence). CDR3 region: CASNQGGMYQPQHF. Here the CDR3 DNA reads TGTGCCAGTAATCAAGGGGGCATGTATCAGCCCCAGCATTTT. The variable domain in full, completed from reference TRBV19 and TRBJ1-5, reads DGGITQSPKYLFRKEGQNVTLSCEQNLNHDAMYWYRQDPGQGLRLIYYSQIVNDFQKGDIAEGYSVSREKKESFPLTVTSAQKNPTAFYLCASNQGGMYQPQHFGDGTRLSIL.

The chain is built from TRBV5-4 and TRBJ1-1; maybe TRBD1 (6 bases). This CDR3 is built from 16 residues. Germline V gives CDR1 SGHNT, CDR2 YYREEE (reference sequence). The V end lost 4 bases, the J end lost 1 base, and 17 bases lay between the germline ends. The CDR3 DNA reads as TGTGCCAGCAGCACGAGTACCGGGACATCGAACACTGAAGCTTTCTTT. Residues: CASSTSTGTSNTEAFF.

The CDR3 coding sequence is TGTGCCTGGAGTTTAGGAGGGGCCGATGAGCAGTTCTTC. Translation gives CAWSLGGADEQFF. The chain carries TRBV30 and TRBJ2-1, with D perhaps matching TRBD2 (6 bases). The germline V and J ends were trimmed by 2 bases and 8 bases, with 13 bases remaining between them. CDR1 is GTSNPN and CDR2 is SVGIG in the germline V gene (reference sequence). The CDR3 sequence is 13 residues long.

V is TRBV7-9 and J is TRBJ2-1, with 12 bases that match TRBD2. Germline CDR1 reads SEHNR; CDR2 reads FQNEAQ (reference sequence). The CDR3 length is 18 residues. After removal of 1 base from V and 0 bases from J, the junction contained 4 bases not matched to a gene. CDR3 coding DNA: TGTGCCAGCAGCTTAGGGACTAGCGGGACTGCCTCCTACAATGAGCAGTTCTTC. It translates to CASSLGTSGTASYNEQFF.

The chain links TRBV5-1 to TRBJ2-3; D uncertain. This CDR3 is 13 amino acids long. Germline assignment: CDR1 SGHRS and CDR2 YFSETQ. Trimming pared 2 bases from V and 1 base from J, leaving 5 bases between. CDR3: CASSFEGTDTQYF. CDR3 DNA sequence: TGCGCCAGCAGCTTTGAGGGCACAGATACGCAGTATTTT.

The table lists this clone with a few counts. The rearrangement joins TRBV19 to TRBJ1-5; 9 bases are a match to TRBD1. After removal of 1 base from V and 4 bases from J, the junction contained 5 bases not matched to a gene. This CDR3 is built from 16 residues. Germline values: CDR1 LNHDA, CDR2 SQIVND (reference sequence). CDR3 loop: CASSIAGTGRNQPQHF. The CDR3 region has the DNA TGTGCCAGTAGTATAGCCGGGACAGGGAGAAATCAGCCCCAGCATTTT.

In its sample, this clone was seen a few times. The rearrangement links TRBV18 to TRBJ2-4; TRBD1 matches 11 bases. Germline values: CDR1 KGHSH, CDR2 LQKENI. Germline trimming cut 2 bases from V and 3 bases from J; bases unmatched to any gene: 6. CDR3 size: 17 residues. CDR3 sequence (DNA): TGTGCCAGCTCACCAGTCCTGGGACAGGGGGGCAAAAACATTCAGTACTTC. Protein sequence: CASSPVLGQGGKNIQYF.

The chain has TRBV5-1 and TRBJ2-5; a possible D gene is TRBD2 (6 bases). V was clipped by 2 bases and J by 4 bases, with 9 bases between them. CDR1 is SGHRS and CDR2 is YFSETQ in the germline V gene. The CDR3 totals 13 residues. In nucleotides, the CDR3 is TGCGCCAGCAGCTTTGCGGGGAGAGAGACCCAGTACTTC. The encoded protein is CASSFAGRETQYF.

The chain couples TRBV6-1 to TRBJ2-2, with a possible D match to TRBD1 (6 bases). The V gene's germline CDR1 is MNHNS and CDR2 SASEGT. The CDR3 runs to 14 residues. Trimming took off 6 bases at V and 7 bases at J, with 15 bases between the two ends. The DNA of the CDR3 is TGTGCCAGCAGCGTTACAGGGCAAGGCGGGGAGCTGTTTTTT. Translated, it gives CASSVTGQGGELFF.

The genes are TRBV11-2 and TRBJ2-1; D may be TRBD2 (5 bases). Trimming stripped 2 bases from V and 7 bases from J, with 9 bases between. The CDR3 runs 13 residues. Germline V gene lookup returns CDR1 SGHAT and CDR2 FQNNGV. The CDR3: CASSLIAGNEQFF. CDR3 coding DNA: TGTGCCAGCAGCTTAATTGCGGGTAATGAGCAGTTCTTC.

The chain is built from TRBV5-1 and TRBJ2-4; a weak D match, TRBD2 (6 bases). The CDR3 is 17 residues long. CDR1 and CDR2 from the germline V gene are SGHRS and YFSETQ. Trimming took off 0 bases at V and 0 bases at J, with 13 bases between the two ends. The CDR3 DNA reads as TGCGCCAGCAGCTTGGGTAGCGGAAATGTAGCCAAAAACATTCAGTACTTC. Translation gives CASSLGSGNVAKNIQYF.

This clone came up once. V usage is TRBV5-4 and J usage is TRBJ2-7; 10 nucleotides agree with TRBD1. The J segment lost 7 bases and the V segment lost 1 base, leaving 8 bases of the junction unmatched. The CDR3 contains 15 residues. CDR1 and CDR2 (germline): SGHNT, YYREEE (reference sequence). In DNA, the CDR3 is TGTGCCAGCAGCTTGTCGGGACAGGGGTCCGAAGAGCAGTACTTC. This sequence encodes CASSLSGQGSEEQYF.

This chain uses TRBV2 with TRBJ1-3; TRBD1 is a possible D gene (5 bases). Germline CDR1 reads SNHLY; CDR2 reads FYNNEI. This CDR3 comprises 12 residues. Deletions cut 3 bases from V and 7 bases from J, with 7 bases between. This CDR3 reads CASSDRVNTIYF. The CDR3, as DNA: TGTGCCAGCAGTGACAGGGTGAACACCATATATTTT.

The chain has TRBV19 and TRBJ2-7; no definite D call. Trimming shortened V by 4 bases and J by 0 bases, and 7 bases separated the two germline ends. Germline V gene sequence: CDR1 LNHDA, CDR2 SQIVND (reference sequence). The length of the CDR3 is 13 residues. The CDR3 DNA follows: TGTGCCAGTAGTAAAGCGTCCTCCTACGAGCAGTACTTC. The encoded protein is CASSKASSYEQYF.

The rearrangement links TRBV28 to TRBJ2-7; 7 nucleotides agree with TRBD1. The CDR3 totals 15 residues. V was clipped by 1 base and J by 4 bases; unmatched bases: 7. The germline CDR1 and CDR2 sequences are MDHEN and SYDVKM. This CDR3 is CASSLLEGARYEQYF. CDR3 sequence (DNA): TGTGCCAGCAGTTTATTAGAGGGGGCGAGGTACGAGCAGTACTTC.

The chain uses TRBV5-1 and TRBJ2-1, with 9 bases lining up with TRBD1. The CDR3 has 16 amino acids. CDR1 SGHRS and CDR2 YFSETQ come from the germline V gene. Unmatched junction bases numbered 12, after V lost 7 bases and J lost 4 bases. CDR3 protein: CASSSIGGTGYNEQFF. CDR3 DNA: TGCGCCAGCTCCTCCATCGGCGGGACAGGGTACAATGAGCAGTTCTTC. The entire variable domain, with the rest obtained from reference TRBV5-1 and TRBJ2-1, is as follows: KAGVTQTPRYLIKTRGQQVTLSCSPISGHRSVSWYQQTPGQGLQFLFEYFSETQRNKGNFPGRFSGRQFSNSRSEMNVSTLELGDSALYLCASSSIGGTGYNEQFFGPGTRLTVL.

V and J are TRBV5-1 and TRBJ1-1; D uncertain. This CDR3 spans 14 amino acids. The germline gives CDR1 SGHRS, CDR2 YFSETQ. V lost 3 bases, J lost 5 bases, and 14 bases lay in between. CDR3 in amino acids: CASSSGPRGTEAFF. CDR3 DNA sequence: TGCGCCAGCAGCTCGGGCCCCCGAGGGACTGAAGCTTTCTTT.

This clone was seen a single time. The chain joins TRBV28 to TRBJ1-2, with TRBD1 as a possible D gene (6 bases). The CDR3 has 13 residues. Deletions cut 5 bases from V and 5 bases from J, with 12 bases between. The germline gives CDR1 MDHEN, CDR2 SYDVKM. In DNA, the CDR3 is TGTGCCAGCAGTCGGACAGACAAATATGGCTACACCTTC. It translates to CASSRTDKYGYTF.

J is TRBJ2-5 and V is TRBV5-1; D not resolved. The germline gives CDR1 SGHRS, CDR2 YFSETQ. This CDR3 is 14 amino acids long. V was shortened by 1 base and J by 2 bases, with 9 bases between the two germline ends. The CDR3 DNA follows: TGCGCCAGCAGCTTGTATGCAGCGCAAGAGACCCAGTACTTC. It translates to CASSLYAAQETQYF.

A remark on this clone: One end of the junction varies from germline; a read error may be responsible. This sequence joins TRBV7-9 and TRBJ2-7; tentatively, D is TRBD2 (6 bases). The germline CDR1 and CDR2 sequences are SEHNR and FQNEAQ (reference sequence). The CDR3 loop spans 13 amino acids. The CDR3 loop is CASSLGGNDEQYF. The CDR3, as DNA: TGTGCCAGCAGTTTAGGAGGGAATGACGAGCAGTACTTC.

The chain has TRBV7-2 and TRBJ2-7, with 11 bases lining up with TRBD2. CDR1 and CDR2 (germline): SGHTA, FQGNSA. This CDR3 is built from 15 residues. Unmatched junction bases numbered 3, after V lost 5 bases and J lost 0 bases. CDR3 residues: CASSNGLAGSYEQYF. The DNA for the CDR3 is TGTGCCAGCAGCAACGGACTAGCGGGCTCCTACGAGCAGTACTTC.

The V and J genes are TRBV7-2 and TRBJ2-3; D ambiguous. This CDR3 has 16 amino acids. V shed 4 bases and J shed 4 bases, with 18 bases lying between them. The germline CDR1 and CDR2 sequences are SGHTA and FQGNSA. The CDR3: CASSSYSRLSADTQYF. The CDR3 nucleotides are TGTGCCAGCAGCTCCTACTCCCGACTGAGCGCAGATACGCAGTATTTT.

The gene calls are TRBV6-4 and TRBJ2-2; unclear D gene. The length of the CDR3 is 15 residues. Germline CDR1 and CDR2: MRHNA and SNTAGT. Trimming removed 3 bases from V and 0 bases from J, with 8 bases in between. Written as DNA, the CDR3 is TGTGCCAGCAGTGAGGTAGCAGCGAACACCGGGGAGCTGTTTTTT. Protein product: CASSEVAANTGELFF.

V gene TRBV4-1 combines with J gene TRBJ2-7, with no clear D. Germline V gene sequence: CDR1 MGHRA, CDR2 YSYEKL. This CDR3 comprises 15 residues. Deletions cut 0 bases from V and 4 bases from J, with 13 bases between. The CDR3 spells CASSQDRGTLYEQYF. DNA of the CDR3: TGCGCCAGCAGCCAAGATCGAGGCACCCTTTACGAGCAGTACTTC.

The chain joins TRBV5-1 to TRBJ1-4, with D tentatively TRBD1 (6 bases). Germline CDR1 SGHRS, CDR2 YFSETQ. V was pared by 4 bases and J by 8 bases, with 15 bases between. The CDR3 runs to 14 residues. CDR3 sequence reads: CASSEGGPDEKLFF. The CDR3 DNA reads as TGCGCCAGCAGCGAGGGGGGGCCGGACGAAAAACTGTTTTTT.

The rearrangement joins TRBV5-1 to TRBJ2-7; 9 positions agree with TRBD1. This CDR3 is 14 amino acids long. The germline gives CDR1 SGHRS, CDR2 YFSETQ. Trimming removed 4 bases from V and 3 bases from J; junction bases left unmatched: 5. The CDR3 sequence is CASSGGQGVYEQYF. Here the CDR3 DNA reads TGCGCCAGCAGCGGGGGACAGGGAGTCTACGAGCAGTACTTC.

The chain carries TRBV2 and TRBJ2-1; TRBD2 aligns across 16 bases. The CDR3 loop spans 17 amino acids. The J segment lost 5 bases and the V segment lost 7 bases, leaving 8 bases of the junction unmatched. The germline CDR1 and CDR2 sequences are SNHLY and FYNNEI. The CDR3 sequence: CASKGLAGGRVHNEQFF. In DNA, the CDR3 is TGTGCCAGCAAGGGACTAGCGGGAGGGCGGGTCCACAATGAGCAGTTCTTC.

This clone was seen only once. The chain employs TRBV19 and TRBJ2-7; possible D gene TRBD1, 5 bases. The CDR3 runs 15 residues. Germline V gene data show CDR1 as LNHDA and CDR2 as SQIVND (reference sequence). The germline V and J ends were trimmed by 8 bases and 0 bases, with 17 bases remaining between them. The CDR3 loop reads CASGAAPGNSYEQYF. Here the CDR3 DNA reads TGTGCCAGTGGTGCGGCGCCAGGGAACTCCTACGAGCAGTACTTC.